These 18 T cell receptor beta chains were all obtained from the same sample, sequenced in a study of CD8 T cells in Susac syndrome. With random hexamers, 0.5 to 1 ug RNA was reverse transcribed. MiXCR, applied by TCRdb to the immunoSEQ multiplex PCR reads, yields one record per CDR3 protein. The sample has 150,000 to 200,000 distinct CDR3 sequences; 85% to 95% are singletons. The sequenced sample consisted of CD4+ T cells from PBMCs. The source is a human donor with Susac syndrome.

The chain has TRBV5-1 and TRBJ1-6; D may be TRBD1 (5 bases). This CDR3 spans 14 amino acids. V lost 1 base to trimming and J lost 8 bases, with 10 bases between them. CDR1 and CDR2 from the germline V gene are SGHRS and YFSETQ. DNA of the CDR3: TGCGCCAGCAGCTTGACAGGAGAGGATTCACCCCTCCACTTT. Translation gives CASSLTGEDSPLHF.

CDR3 sequence (DNA): TGTGCCAGCAGCTTAGATTCAGGGAGCGGGGAGACCCAGTACTTC. Translation: CASSLDSGSGETQYF. The chain has TRBV11-2 and TRBJ2-5, with D perhaps TRBD2 (6 bases). Deletions cut 0 bases from V and 5 bases from J, with 13 bases between. The germline V gene has CDR1 SGHAT and CDR2 FQNNGV. There are 15 residues in the CDR3.

In nucleotides, the CDR3 is TGTGCCACCAGTGATCCCCCCAGCGGAGCCAAAAACATTCAGTACTTC. This encodes CATSDPPSGAKNIQYF. The chain joins TRBV24-1 to TRBJ2-4; D may be TRBD2 (5 bases). This CDR3 comprises 16 residues. Germline-derived CDR1 and CDR2 are KGHDR and SFDVKD. V lost 3 bases and J 0 bases, leaving 11 bases between the germline ends.

V gene TRBV11-2 combines with J gene TRBJ1-2; 8 bases map to TRBD1. The CDR3 loop spans 14 amino acids. The germline gives CDR1 SGHAT, CDR2 FQNNGV. Trimming at V came to 4 bases and at J to 2 bases, leaving 3 bases not matched to a gene. The CDR3 sequence: CASSSDRGNYGYTF. The CDR3 DNA reads as TGTGCCAGCAGCTCCGACAGGGGAAACTATGGCTACACCTTC.

The chain has TRBV20-1 and TRBJ1-5, with a possible D match to TRBD1 (6 bases). CDR1 and CDR2 (germline): DFQATT, SNEGSKA (reference sequence). The CDR3 consists of 13 residues. Trimming stripped 3 bases from V and 6 bases from J, with 12 bases between. In DNA, the CDR3 is TGCAGTGCTAGTTCAGGGGTTACTCAGCCCCAGCATTTT. Its protein is CSASSGVTQPQHF.

J is TRBJ2-4 and V is TRBV2; D may be TRBD2 (5 bases). The germline V and J ends were trimmed by 7 bases and 0 bases, with 13 bases remaining between them. Per the germline V gene, CDR1 is SNHLY and CDR2 is FYNNEI. CDR3 length equals 15 residues. CDR3 nucleotides: TGTGCCAGCACCCCTGGGGAGAAAGCCAAAAACATTCAGTACTTC. Its translation: CASTPGEKAKNIQYF. The complete variable domain, with remaining parts taken from reference TRBV2 and TRBJ2-4, reads EPEVTQTPSHQVTQMGQEVILRCVPISNHLYFYWYRQILGQKVEFLVSFYNNEISEKSEIFDDQFSVERPDGSNFTLKIRSTKLEDSAMYFCASTPGEKAKNIQYFGAGTRLSVL.

The chain is built from TRBV12-3 or TRBV12-4 and TRBJ2-7, with D perhaps matching TRBD1 or TRBD2 (6 bases each). V shed 6 bases and J shed 6 bases, with 9 bases lying between them. The CDR3 is made up of 11 amino acids. The DNA of the CDR3 is TGTGCCAGCAGGCGGGACATCGAGCAGTACTTC. Amino acid sequence: CASRRDIEQYF.

The chain links TRBV9 to TRBJ2-1; 7 bases map to TRBD1. Germline V gives CDR1 SGDLS, CDR2 YYNGEE. Trimming removed 4 bases from V and 9 bases from J; junction bases left unmatched: 16. This CDR3 has 16 amino acids. The CDR3 nucleotides read TGTGCCAGCAGCACCAGCTGGGACAGTCTCCAAAGTGAGCAGTTCTTC. Translated: CASSTSWDSLQSEQFF.

The chain joins TRBV14 to TRBJ2-7; 9 positions match TRBD1. V lost 4 bases, J lost 0 bases, and 4 bases stayed unmatched. The CDR3 consists of 15 residues. CDR1 SGHDN and CDR2 FVKESK come from the germline V gene. CDR3 DNA: TGTGCCAGCAGCCCGAGGGGACAGGGCTCCTACGAGCAGTACTTC. Translating gives CASSPRGQGSYEQYF.

This clonotype was seen more than once but under ten times. This chain connects TRBV20-1 to TRBJ1-3, with D hard to call. V shed 4 bases and J shed 0 bases, with 4 bases lying between them. The CDR3 is 12 amino acids. Germline loops: CDR1 DFQATT, CDR2 SNEGSKA (reference sequence). As DNA, the CDR3 is TGCAGTGCTACCTACTCTGGAAACACCATATATTTT. Translating it yields CSATYSGNTIYF.

The chain recombines TRBV4-2 with TRBJ2-7, with D tentatively TRBD2 (6 bases). With 4 bases removed from V and 5 bases from J, the gap between germline ends came to 6 bases. CDR1 is LGHNA, CDR2 YNFKEQ, per germline. This CDR3 is 11 amino acids long. The CDR3 DNA reads as TGTGCCAGCAGCCCGGGGGACGAGCAGTACTTC. Translating it yields CASSPGDEQYF.

The J gene is TRBJ2-7, the V gene TRBV15, with D perhaps being TRBD1 or TRBD2 (5 bases each). Germline CDR1 and CDR2: LNHNV and YYDKDF (reference sequence). The V end was cut by 5 bases, the J end by 4 bases, with 15 bases between. The CDR3 length is 14 residues. CDR3 region: CATSFNRGRYEQYF. CDR3 nucleotides: TGTGCCACCAGCTTCAATCGGGGCCGGTACGAGCAGTACTTC.

The chain carries TRBV5-1 and TRBJ2-5; 7 bases match TRBD2. The germline gives CDR1 SGHRS, CDR2 YFSETQ. This CDR3 has 12 amino acids. Unmatched junction bases numbered 2, after V lost 4 bases and J lost 5 bases. The DNA of the CDR3 is TGCGCCAGCAGCGGGGGGGTTGAGACCCAGTACTTC. Its translation is CASSGGVETQYF.

The rearrangement joins TRBV4-3 to TRBJ2-1; D is perhaps TRBD2 (7 bases). CDR3 length equals 15 residues. Germline assignment: CDR1 LGHNA and CDR2 YSLEER. Trimming took 4 bases from V and 9 from J, leaving 19 bases between them. The chain's CDR3 is CASSPVVGGGLEQFF. CDR3 bases: TGCGCCAGCAGCCCCGTCGTAGGGGGGGGCCTTGAGCAGTTCTTC.

The chain uses TRBV20-1 and TRBJ2-7, with TRBD1 matching over 8 bases. V gave up 2 bases and J gave up 0 bases; unmatched junction bases: 6. Germline CDR1 is DFQATT and CDR2 is SNEGSKA (reference sequence). The CDR3 contains 15 residues. The CDR3 loop is CSARPGTGPSYEQYF. The CDR3 coding sequence is TGCAGTGCTAGACCGGGGACAGGCCCCTCCTACGAGCAGTACTTC.

The CDR3 sequence is CASSQDPQAAGSTQYF. CDR3 DNA: TGCGCCAGCAGCCAAGATCCCCAAGCGGCGGGCTCAACCCAGTACTTC. The V and J genes are TRBV4-1 and TRBJ2-5, with D possibly being TRBD2 (5 bases). CDR1 MGHRA and CDR2 YSYEKL come from the germline V gene. V was clipped by 0 bases and J by 8 bases, with 19 bases between them. CDR3 size: 16 residues.

The V call is TRBV6-6, the J call TRBJ1-5; D call uncertain. V shed 7 bases and J shed 3 bases, with 16 bases lying between them. The CDR3 is made up of 15 amino acids. The germline V gene encodes CDR1 MNHNY and CDR2 SVGAGI (reference sequence). Here the CDR3 reads CASNPFEGVNQPQHF. In DNA, the CDR3 is TGTGCCAGCAACCCATTTGAGGGAGTCAATCAGCCCCAGCATTTT.

This rearrangement joins TRBV5-4 to TRBJ2-5; perhaps TRBD1 as D (6 bases). The CDR3 length is 15 residues. Between the trimmed V and J ends, which lost 3 bases and 0 bases, there was a span of 12 bases. Germline V lookup: CDR1 SGHNT, CDR2 YYREEE (reference sequence). The CDR3 sequence is CASSSKTGHQETQYF. The CDR3 bases are TGTGCCAGCAGCTCCAAGACAGGCCACCAAGAGACCCAGTACTTC.